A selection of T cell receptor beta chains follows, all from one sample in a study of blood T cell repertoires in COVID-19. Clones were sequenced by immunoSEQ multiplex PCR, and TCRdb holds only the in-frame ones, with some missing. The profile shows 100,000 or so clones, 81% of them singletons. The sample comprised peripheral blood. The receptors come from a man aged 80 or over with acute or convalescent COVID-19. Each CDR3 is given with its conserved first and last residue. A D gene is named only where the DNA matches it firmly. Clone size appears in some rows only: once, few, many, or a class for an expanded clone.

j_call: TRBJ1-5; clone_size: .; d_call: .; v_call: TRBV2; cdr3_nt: TGTGCCAGCATTGAAAACTCAGGGGCACCAGGGCCCCAGCATTTT; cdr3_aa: CASIENSGAPGPQHF
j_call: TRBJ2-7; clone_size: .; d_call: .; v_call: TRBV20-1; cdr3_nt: TGCAGTGCTAGAGTAAGGGAGGAGCAGTACTTC; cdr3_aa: CSARVREEQYF
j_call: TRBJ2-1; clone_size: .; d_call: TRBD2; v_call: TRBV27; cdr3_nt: TGTGCCAGCAGTTGGGCGGGAGTCTCAAATGAGCAGTTCTTC; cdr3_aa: CASSWAGVSNEQFF
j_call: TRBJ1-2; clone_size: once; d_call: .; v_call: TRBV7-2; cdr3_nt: TGTGCCAGCAGCCCAGACAAAAACTATGGCTACACCTTC; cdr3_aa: CASSPDKNYGYTF
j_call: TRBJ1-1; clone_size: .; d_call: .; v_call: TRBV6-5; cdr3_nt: TGTGCCAGCAGTTACTCGCCGGGGGAGAGTACTGAAGCTTTCTTT; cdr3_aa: CASSYSPGESTEAFF
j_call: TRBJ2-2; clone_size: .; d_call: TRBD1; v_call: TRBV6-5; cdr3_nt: TGTGCCAGCAGTTACGAAAGGGGGCGAACCGGGGAGCTGTTTTTT; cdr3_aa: CASSYERGRTGELFF
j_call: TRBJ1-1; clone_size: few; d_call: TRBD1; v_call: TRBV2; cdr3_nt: TGTGCCAGCAGGGGACAGGCCAACACTGAAGCTTTCTTT; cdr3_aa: CASRGQANTEAFF
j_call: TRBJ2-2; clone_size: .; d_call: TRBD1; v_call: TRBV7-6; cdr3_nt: TGTGCCAGCATCCAAGGGACAGGGAACACCGGGGAGCTGTTTTTT; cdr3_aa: CASIQGTGNTGELFF
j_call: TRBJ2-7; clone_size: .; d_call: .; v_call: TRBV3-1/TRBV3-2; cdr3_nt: TGTGCCAGCAGCCATGATTTGGGGCCGCCCTACGAGCAGTACTTC; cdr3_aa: CASSHDLGPPYEQYF
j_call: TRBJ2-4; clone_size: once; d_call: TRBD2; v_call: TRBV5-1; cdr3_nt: TGCGCCAGCAGCTTGGAGGGACTAGCGGGAGGCATAGCCAAAAACATTCAGTACTTC; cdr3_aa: CASSLEGLAGGIAKNIQYF
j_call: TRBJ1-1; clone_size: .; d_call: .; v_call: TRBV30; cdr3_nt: TGTGCCTGGAGCGACAGCATGAACACTGAAGCTTTCTTT; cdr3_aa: CAWSDSMNTEAFF
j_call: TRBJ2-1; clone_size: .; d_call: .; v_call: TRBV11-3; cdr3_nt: TGTGCCAGCAGCTCACTAGACCGCAATGAGCAGTTCTTC; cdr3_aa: CASSSLDRNEQFF
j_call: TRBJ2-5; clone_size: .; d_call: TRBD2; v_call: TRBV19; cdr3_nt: TGTGCCAGTAGCGGACCCTACGGACTAGCGGGAGGAGAGACCCAGTACTTC; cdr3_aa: CASSGPYGLAGGETQYF
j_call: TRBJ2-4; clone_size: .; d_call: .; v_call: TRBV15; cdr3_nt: TGTGCCACCAGCAGCTTCGAGGGACTAGCCAAAAACATTCAGTACTTC; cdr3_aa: CATSSFEGLAKNIQYF